The clone carrying this T cell receptor (beta chain) showed up just once. Its antigen is currently unknown. Each CDR3 protein is one row after TCRdb ran MiXCR on the 5' RACE reads. This table holds 500,000 to 650,000 distinct CDR3 sequences, about 22% found once. The entry originates in a study of T-cell memory formation after mild COVID-19. The germline V and J ends were trimmed by 0 bases and 0 bases, with 6 bases remaining between them. From germline, CDR1 is SGDLS and CDR2 YYNGEE. The CDR3 totals 14 residues. Regarding the study as a whole: Clonal second-wave expansions that peaked on day 37 had unconfirmed SARS-CoV-2 specificity. Those CD4+ clones that contracted were mainly in CM and EM (CD8+ ones in EMRA).

This TCR was recovered from an adult woman who had mild COVID-19 (a few samples of this study predate the infection). Cell type and time point are not known. The V call is TRBV9, the J call TRBJ1-2; D is unclear. Sequences were obtained from PBMCs or a T cell subset sorted from them (not recorded which). The CDR3 DNA sequence: TGTGCCAGCAGCGTAGAAGGCACTAACTATGGCTACACCTTC. Its translation: CASSVEGTNYGYTF.